This T cell receptor beta chain was identified during a study of blood T cell repertoires in COVID-19. As for the study in general: Spain, Italy and the United States supplied samples that represented acute and convalescent COVID-19. T cells, B-cell-depleted T cells, or PBMCs supplied cDNA or gDNA.

This clone appeared a few times. This CDR3 contains 14 residues. Trimming at V came to 4 bases and at J to 4 bases, leaving 2 bases not matched to a gene. Per germline, CDR1 LGHDT and CDR2 YNNKEL (reference sequence). Source study methods: Nucleated cell counts were estimated from reference gene primer amplification. The method was immunoSEQ multiplex PCR; TCRdb's version includes in-frame clones alone and lacks a portion of them. That table furnishes V, J and clone size, whereas the DNA furnished D and trimming. The sample lists around 100,000 clones, roughly 72% seen once, with 5% to 6.5% in the top ten.

The rearrangement joins TRBV3-1 (or the pseudogene TRBV3-2) to TRBJ1-2; 11 bases align to TRBD1. This sequence was found in a man aged 80 or over with acute or convalescent COVID-19. The specimen sequenced was peripheral blood. The DNA of the CDR3 is TGTGCCAGCAGCCCCGGGACAGGGGGCTATGGCTACACCTTC. This codes for CASSPGTGGYGYTF.